The subject of this entry is one T cell receptor (beta chain). As yet, its antigen is unknown. Described time point: week 23, last vaccination. Topical imiquimod was applied with each vaccine dose, which held 300 ug of mutant IDH1 20-mer peptide. This sample was included in a study of a mutant IDH1 vaccine in newly diagnosed glioma. On the study more broadly: The patients received vaccinations eight times, in weeks 1, 3, 5, 7, 11, 15, 19 and 23. Earlier care involved radiotherapy, temozolomide, or both, and the majority received both. Whole-study results and caveats: There were vaccine-induced immune responses in 90% to 95% of the patients. Pseudoprogression apparently tracked independently of changes in top peripheral T cell clonotypes.

Assay used: immunoSEQ multiplex PCR; TCRdb lists only in-frame clones, some missing. The sample lists tens of thousands of clones; roughly 85% were seen once. Trimming shortened V by 0 bases and J by 2 bases, and 5 bases separated the two germline ends. Germline V gives CDR1 GTSNPN, CDR2 SVGIG (reference sequence). The CDR3 length is 12 residues. This TCR was sampled from a woman in her forties or fifties with glioma. Material: PBMCs, obtained from a glioma patient whose treatment included an IDH1 peptide vaccine. This chain uses TRBV30 with TRBJ2-7; no firm D call. The CDR3 protein is CAWSVHAYEQYF. The CDR3 bases are TGTGCCTGGAGTGTACACGCCTACGAGCAGTACTTC.